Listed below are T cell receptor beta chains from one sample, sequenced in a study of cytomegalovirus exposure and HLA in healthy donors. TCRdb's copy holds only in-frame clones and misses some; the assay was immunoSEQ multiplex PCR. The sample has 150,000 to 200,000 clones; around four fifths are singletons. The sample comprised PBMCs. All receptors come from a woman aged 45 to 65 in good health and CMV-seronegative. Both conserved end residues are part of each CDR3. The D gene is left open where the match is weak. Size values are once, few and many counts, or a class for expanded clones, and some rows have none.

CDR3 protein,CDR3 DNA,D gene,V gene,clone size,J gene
CASSDGDRGHVSF,TGTGCCAGCAGTGACGGGGACAGGGGGCACGTGAGTTTT,TRBD1,TRBV6-4,few,TRBJ1-1
CASSLSGGDRTDTQYF,TGTGCCAGCAGTTTATCGGGAGGGGACAGGACAGATACGCAGTATTTT,-,TRBV27,few,TRBJ2-3
CASSHRGGTGELFF,TGTGCCAGTAGCCACAGGGGTGGCACCGGGGAGCTGTTTTTT,TRBD1,TRBV19,-,TRBJ2-2
CASSPGQGATYEQYF,TGTGCCAGCAGTCCGGGACAGGGGGCTACTTACGAGCAGTACTTC,TRBD1,TRBV27,-,TRBJ2-7
CASSGTSGGLSTDTQYF,TGCGCCAGCAGCGGGACTAGCGGGGGCCTTAGCACAGATACGCAGTATTTT,TRBD2,TRBV5-1,once,TRBJ2-3
CASSFEAWRHSPLHF,TGTGCCAGCAGCTTCGAGGCCTGGAGGCATTCACCCCTCCACTTT,-,TRBV5-4,-,TRBJ1-6
CASSAQGVVSTDTQYF,TGTGCCAGCAGTGCGCAGGGGGTAGTCAGCACAGATACGCAGTATTTT,TRBD1,TRBV2,many,TRBJ2-3
CASSWTGEAFF,TGTGCCAGCAGCTGGACAGGTGAAGCTTTCTTT,TRBD1,TRBV2,-,TRBJ1-1
CASSSRPVYKGRDYGYTF,TGTGCCAGCAGCTCTAGACCGGTATATAAAGGTCGCGACTATGGCTACACCTTC,-,TRBV7-9,once,TRBJ1-2
CAWSVSGFSNQPQHF,TGTGCCTGGAGTGTATCCGGGTTTAGCAATCAGCCCCAGCATTTT,-,TRBV30,-,TRBJ1-5
CASSLFDTRSGNTIYF,TGTGCCAGCAGTTTATTTGACACCCGCTCTGGAAACACCATATATTTT,-,TRBV27,-,TRBJ1-3
CASSLRGTLTNEKLFF,TGTGCCAGCAGTTTAAGGGGGACACTTACGAATGAAAAACTGTTTTTT,-,TRBV27,-,TRBJ1-4
CASSRDSAYNEQFF,TGTGCCAGCAGCCGGGACAGTGCGTACAATGAGCAGTTCTTC,TRBD1,TRBV6-5,-,TRBJ2-1
CASSVIGTVGRTEAFF,TGTGCCAGCAGCGTAATCGGGACAGTAGGACGCACTGAAGCTTTCTTT,TRBD1,TRBV27,-,TRBJ1-1
CASSGGPSSYNEQFF,TGTGCCAGCTCGGGGGGGCCCAGCTCCTACAATGAGCAGTTCTTC,TRBD2,TRBV6-5,-,TRBJ2-1
CAIRGANSYEETQYF,TGTGCCATCAGGGGGGCTAACTCTTACGAAGAGACCCAGTACTTC,-,TRBV10-3,-,TRBJ2-5
CASSLKGQPNTEAFF,TGTGCCAGCAGCTTGAAGGGGCAGCCGAACACTGAAGCTTTCTTT,-,TRBV5-6,once,TRBJ1-1
CASSWGGVNTEAFF,TGTGCCAGCAGTTGGGGGGGGGTGAACACTGAAGCTTTCTTT,-,TRBV28,-,TRBJ1-1
CASSQVKESSYEQYF,TGCGCCAGCAGCCAAGTCAAAGAGAGCTCCTACGAGCAGTACTTC,-,TRBV4-3,few,TRBJ2-7
CASSPLGTEQIATNEKLFF,TGTGCCAGCAGTCCCTTAGGGACAGAACAAATAGCAACTAATGAAAAACTGTTTTTT,TRBD1,TRBV2,-,TRBJ1-4
CATSRAPGTRAFF,TGTGCCACCAGCAGAGCCCCCGGGACTAGAGCTTTCTTT,-,TRBV15,-,TRBJ1-1
CASSLGLAASYEQYF,TGTGCCAGCAGTTTGGGACTAGCGGCCTCCTACGAGCAGTACTTC,TRBD2,TRBV27,-,TRBJ2-7
CASSLAGVSNQPQHF,TGTGCCAGCAGCTTAGCAGGGGTAAGCAATCAGCCCCAGCATTTT,-,TRBV7-9,-,TRBJ1-5
CASSLAHMEGHTDTQYF,TGCGCCAGCAGCTTGGCACATATGGAGGGGCACACAGATACGCAGTATTTT,-,TRBV5-1,-,TRBJ2-3
CASSLTGGDQPQHF,TGTGCCAGCTCACTTACAGGGGGAGATCAGCCCCAGCATTTT,TRBD1,TRBV18,-,TRBJ1-5
CATSRSQGRVDPTDTQYF,TGTGCCACGTCTCGTAGCCAGGGTCGGGTAGACCCCACAGATACGCAGTATTTT,-,TRBV15,-,TRBJ2-3
CASSTRWGEGSDTQYF,TGTGCCAGCAGCACCCGTTGGGGGGAGGGCTCGGATACGCAGTATTTT,TRBD2,TRBV11-3,once,TRBJ2-3
CASSWRAQGSGYTF,TGTGCCAGCAGCTGGCGGGCACAGGGGTCTGGCTACACCTTC,TRBD1,TRBV7-2,-,TRBJ1-2